This T cell receptor (beta chain) appears in the sequencing data of a study of post-analysis software for immune sequencing data. CDR3 length equals 15 residues. V lost 6 bases to trimming and J lost 0 bases; unmatched junction nucleotides: 1. Carried by the TCR beta cDNA libraries were unique molecular identifiers. T cells numbering roughly 1 to 10 million yielded roughly 0.5 million cDNA molecules. TCRdb re-called the PCR reads with MiXCR, one entry per CDR3 protein. The table lists a few hundred thousand distinct CDR3 sequences, roughly 30% of them singletons. With respect to this clonotype: As yet, its antigen is unknown.

Study-level results: Under F measure analysis, samples from one preparation batch co-clustered strongly. Significantly lower normalized Chao1 diversity was found in patients with multiple sclerosis relative to controls. Compared with controls, patients had more of 4 to 6 TRBV segments, including TRBV5-6, TRBV5-1 and TRBV20-1.

The sequence was obtained from a girl aged 5-17 years with multiple sclerosis. The chain is built from TRBV12-3 or TRBV12-4 and TRBJ2-3; 12 nucleotides align to TRBD2. Material: blood. The CDR3 DNA sequence: TGTGCCAGCAGCCTAGCGGGGGGGAGCACAGATACGCAGTATTTT. Its protein product is CASSLAGGSTDTQYF.